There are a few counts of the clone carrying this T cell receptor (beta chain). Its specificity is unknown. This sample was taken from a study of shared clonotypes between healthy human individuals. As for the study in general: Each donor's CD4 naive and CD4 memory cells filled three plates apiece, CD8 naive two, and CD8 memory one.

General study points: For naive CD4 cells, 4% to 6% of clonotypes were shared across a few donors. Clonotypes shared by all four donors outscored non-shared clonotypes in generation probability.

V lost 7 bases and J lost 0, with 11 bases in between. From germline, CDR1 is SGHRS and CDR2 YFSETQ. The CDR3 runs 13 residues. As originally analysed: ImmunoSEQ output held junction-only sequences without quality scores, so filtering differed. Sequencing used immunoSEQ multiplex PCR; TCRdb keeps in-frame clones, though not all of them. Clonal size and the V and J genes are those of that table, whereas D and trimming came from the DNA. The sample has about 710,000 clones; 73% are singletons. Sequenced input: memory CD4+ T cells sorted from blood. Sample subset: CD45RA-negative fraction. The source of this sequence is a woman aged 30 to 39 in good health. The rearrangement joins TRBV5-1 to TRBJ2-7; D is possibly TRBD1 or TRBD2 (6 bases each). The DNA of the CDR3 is TGCGCCAGCCAACAGGGACTCTCCTACGAGCAGTACTTC. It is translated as CASQQGLSYEQYF.